The 19 T cell receptor beta chains reported below all come from one sample, sequenced in a study of blood T cell repertoires in COVID-19. Method: immunoSEQ multiplex PCR; TCRdb's copy keeps in-frame clones and lacks some. The sample has 95,000 to 150,000 clones, about 83% seen once. The material sequenced was PBMCs or T cells enriched from blood (not recorded which). The receptors stem from a woman aged 25 to 39 who had recovered from COVID-19.

This rearrangement joins TRBV9 to TRBJ1-1; D gene uncertain. V lost 2 bases and J 0 bases, leaving 14 bases between the germline ends. The germline CDR1 and CDR2 sequences are SGDLS and YYNGEE. The CDR3 loop spans 16 amino acids. In nucleotides, the CDR3 is TGTGCCAGCAGCGTTTTGGGATCGGGGTTGAACACTGAAGCTTTCTTT. Its protein product is CASSVLGSGLNTEAFF.

The chain uses TRBV6-5 and TRBJ1-1; D uncertain. This CDR3 is built from 15 residues. Germline V gene data show CDR1 as MNHEY and CDR2 as SVGAGI. V shed 0 bases and J shed 0 bases, with 8 bases lying between them. The CDR3 DNA reads TGTGCCAGCAGTTACTCGACAAAAATGAACACTGAAGCTTTCTTT. Amino acid sequence: CASSYSTKMNTEAFF.

The chain joins TRBV4-1 to TRBJ2-6; D may be TRBD2 (6 bases). V lost 1 base to trimming and J lost 0 bases, with 7 bases between them. Germline V gives CDR1 MGHRA, CDR2 YSYEKL. The CDR3 spans 16 residues. The CDR3 spells CASSQGRASGANVLTF. The CDR3 bases are TGCGCCAGCAGCCAAGGGAGGGCCTCTGGGGCCAACGTCCTGACTTTC.

The chain employs TRBV4-3 and TRBJ2-7; a weak D match, TRBD2 (5 bases). The V gene's germline CDR1 is LGHNA and CDR2 YSLEER. Between the trimmed V and J ends, which lost 0 bases and 0 bases, there was a span of 15 bases. The CDR3 length is 17 residues. As DNA, the CDR3 is TGCGCCAGCAGCCAAGAGGACTGGAGACGGTACTCCTACGAGCAGTACTTC. Amino acids: CASSQEDWRRYSYEQYF.

The rearrangement links TRBV5-1 to TRBJ2-7, with TRBD2 matching 12 bases. V lost 0 bases, J lost 4 bases, and 5 bases stayed unmatched. The CDR3 has 16 amino acids. Germline V gene sequence: CDR1 SGHRS, CDR2 YFSETQ. DNA of the CDR3: TGCGCCAGCAGCTTGGCGGCTAGCGGGAGGGGTTACGAGCAGTACTTC. This gives the protein CASSLAASGRGYEQYF.

This sequence joins TRBV9 and TRBJ2-1; 7 bases map to TRBD1. Trimming removed 5 bases from V and 6 bases from J; junction bases left unmatched: 20. Germline assignment: CDR1 SGDLS and CDR2 YYNGEE. The CDR3 is 18 residues long. CDR3 sequence: CASSVRWWFGTVGNEQFF. The CDR3 DNA reads as TGTGCCAGCAGTGTTAGGTGGTGGTTTGGGACAGTAGGCAATGAGCAGTTCTTC.

This clone has a count of ten or more. This chain uses TRBV6-1 with TRBJ2-1, with 8 bases aligning to TRBD2. Trimming cost V 2 bases and J 0 bases; bases outside gene matches: 0. The CDR3 is 15 amino acids. Germline-derived CDR1 and CDR2 are MNHNS and SASEGT. CDR3 in DNA: TGTGCCAGCAGTGAACTAGCGGGCTCCTACAATGAGCAGTTCTTC. It encodes CASSELAGSYNEQFF.

The rearrangement joins TRBV11-3 to TRBJ2-2, with TRBD2 identical over 12 bases. Germline V gives CDR1 SGHNT, CDR2 YENEEA. The CDR3 loop spans 19 amino acids. J gave up 2 bases and V 1 base, and 8 bases lay outside the gene matches. The CDR3 bases are TGTGCCAGCAGCTTAGTTTGGACTAGCGGGACTCCTAACACCGGGGAGCTGTTTTTT. This gives the protein CASSLVWTSGTPNTGELFF.

This chain connects TRBV6-5 to TRBJ2-1; TRBD2 agrees at 7 bases. The CDR3 consists of 15 residues. Germline CDR1 MNHEY, CDR2 SVGAGI. V lost 7 bases and J lost 3; bases outside the gene matches: 9. The CDR3 coding sequence is TGTGCCAGCAAGGGAGGGAGAGGTAACTACAATGAGCAGTTCTTC. This encodes CASKGGRGNYNEQFF.

The rearrangement links TRBV5-8 to TRBJ1-1, with unresolved D. Trimming took off 6 bases at V and 1 base at J, with 16 bases between the two ends. CDR3 length: 15 amino acids. Germline assignment: CDR1 SGHTS and CDR2 YDEGEE. In DNA, the CDR3 is TGTGCCAGCAACCTCAAGAGGCCGGGGAACACTGAAGCTTTCTTT. It codes for CASNLKRPGNTEAFF.

The V and J genes are TRBV9 and TRBJ2-7; D is undetermined. Trimming took 0 bases from V and 3 from J, leaving 10 bases between them. The CDR3 sequence is 14 residues long. CDR1 and CDR2 (germline): SGDLS, YYNGEE. The CDR3 loop reads CASSVAPGGYEQYF. The DNA of the CDR3 is TGTGCCAGCAGCGTAGCCCCCGGCGGCTACGAGCAGTACTTC.

This clone has just a few counts. The chain joins TRBV7-9 to TRBJ1-2, with D perhaps matching TRBD1 (6 bases). V lost 4 bases, J lost 8 bases, and 8 bases lay in between. CDR3 length equals 11 residues. Germline CDR1 and CDR2: SEHNR and FQNEAQ (reference sequence). CDR3 nucleotides: TGTGCCAGCAGCTGGACAGCGGGCTACACCTTC. It translates to CASSWTAGYTF.

This clone was detected ten times or more. The rearrangement joins TRBV5-4 to TRBJ1-2; D gene uncertain. Germline V gives CDR1 SGHNT, CDR2 YYREEE (reference sequence). CDR3 length equals 14 residues. V was clipped by 1 base and J by 3 bases, with 10 bases between them. The CDR3 DNA follows: TGTGCCAGCAGCTTGTTGGTGGCAGACTATGGCTACACCTTC. This sequence encodes CASSLLVADYGYTF.

The chain links TRBV29-1 to TRBJ1-6, with D uncertain. Germline loops: CDR1 SQVTM, CDR2 ANQGSEA. CDR3 length: 13 residues. Trimming took 4 bases from V and 6 from J, leaving 10 bases between them. The CDR3 DNA is TGCAGCGTTGCTCCCACTGTTAATTCACCCCTCCACTTT. Its translation: CSVAPTVNSPLHF.

The J gene is TRBJ1-1, the V gene TRBV27; the match to TRBD1 covers 9 bases. The germline gives CDR1 MNHEY, CDR2 SMNVEV (reference sequence). V dropped 3 bases and J dropped 2; count of bases not matched to a gene: 4. The CDR3 sequence is 15 residues long. CDR3 sequence: CASSLTGGPNTEAFF. CDR3 bases: TGTGCCAGCAGTTTGACAGGGGGGCCTAACACTGAAGCTTTCTTT.

The chain joins TRBV2 to TRBJ2-3; 7 positions match TRBD2. With 6 bases clipped from V and 2 bases from J, the junction kept 17 bases outside the gene matches. The CDR3 is 18 amino acids. Germline assignment: CDR1 SNHLY and CDR2 FYNNEI. In DNA form, the CDR3 reads TGTGCCAGCAGCGACCCCGGGGCTAGCGGACTTAACACAGATACGCAGTATTTT. It encodes CASSDPGASGLNTDTQYF. Based on the CDR3 plus reference TRBV2 and TRBJ2-3, the full variable domain is EPEVTQTPSHQVTQMGQEVILRCVPISNHLYFYWYRQILGQKVEFLVSFYNNEISEKSEIFDDQFSVERPDGSNFTLKIRSTKLEDSAMYFCASSDPGASGLNTDTQYFGPGTRLTVL.

This chain connects TRBV4-1 to TRBJ2-1; TRBD2 is a possible D gene (5 bases). The CDR3 contains 15 residues. Germline-derived CDR1 and CDR2 are MGHRA and YSYEKL. Trimming took 0 bases from V and 2 from J, leaving 8 bases between them. The CDR3 loop is CASSQDSGAYNEQFF. In nucleotides, the CDR3 is TGCGCCAGCAGCCAAGATTCCGGGGCCTACAATGAGCAGTTCTTC.

This clone has at least ten counts. The chain combines TRBV28 with TRBJ1-1; TRBD1 aligns across 9 bases. Per the germline V gene, CDR1 is MDHEN and CDR2 is SYDVKM. V shed 3 bases and J 6 bases; nucleotides not matched to a gene: 32. The CDR3 runs 23 residues. The chain's CDR3 is CASSFPTSLDARTGAGGKAEAFF. The CDR3 nucleotides read TGTGCCAGCAGTTTCCCTACCTCGTTGGACGCTAGGACAGGGGCTGGGGGAAAGGCTGAAGCTTTCTTT.

This chain connects TRBV7-2 to TRBJ1-3; no firm D call. V dropped 1 base and J dropped 3 bases, with 13 bases sitting between them. Germline V gene data show CDR1 as SGHTA and CDR2 as FQGNSA. The CDR3 spans 16 residues. CDR3 coding DNA: TGTGCCAGCAGCTTAGTTGGAGGGCTTTTTGGAAACACCATATATTTT. It specifies CASSLVGGLFGNTIYF.